Each of the 8 T cell receptor beta chains below was sequenced from the same sample in a study of T cell responses to AZD1222 COVID-19 vaccine. The assay was immunoSEQ multiplex PCR, and TCRdb's table has in-frame clones only and misses some. The sample lists 180,000 or so clones, roughly 91% occurring once. The material was peripheral blood, obtained 28 days after the second AZD1222 dose. The receptors shown here come from an adult who received the AZD1222 COVID-19 vaccine.

The chain recombines TRBV7-2 with TRBJ1-4; D call uncertain. Germline assignment: CDR1 SGHTA and CDR2 FQGNSA. The CDR3 consists of 15 residues. The ends were cut back, 8 bases at V and 1 base at J, with 14 bases in the middle. Here the CDR3 reads CASALARRTNEKLFF. CDR3 nucleotide sequence: TGTGCCAGCGCCTTAGCTCGGCGAACTAATGAAAAACTGTTTTTT.

The chain recombines TRBV7-9 with TRBJ1-6; 8 nucleotides match TRBD1. The germline gives CDR1 SEHNR, CDR2 FQNEAQ (reference sequence). Losses at the gene ends were 5 bases for V and 7 bases for J; bases not matched to a gene: 7. The CDR3 runs 15 residues. Here the CDR3 DNA reads TGTGCCAGCAGCCGACGGACAGGGCCGAATTCACCCCTCCACTTT. Translated: CASSRRTGPNSPLHF.

V usage is TRBV9 and J usage is TRBJ1-1; 7 bases match TRBD1. CDR3 length: 12 residues. The ends lost 4 bases at V and 8 bases at J; junction bases unmatched: 5. The germline V gene encodes CDR1 SGDLS and CDR2 YYNGEE. The CDR3 coding sequence is TGTGCCAGCAGCCATCTGGGACAGGAAGCTTTCTTT. It specifies CASSHLGQEAFF.

The rearrangement joins TRBV10-1 to TRBJ2-2, with D maybe TRBD1 (6 bases). Trimming took 7 bases from V and 3 from J, leaving 12 bases between them. The CDR3 is made up of 14 amino acids. CDR1 and CDR2 (germline): WNHNN, SYGVQD (reference sequence). CDR3 protein: CASTHNRDTGELFF. For the CDR3, the DNA is TGCGCCAGCACGCATAACAGGGACACCGGGGAGCTGTTTTTT.

J is TRBJ2-2 and V is TRBV28, with D possibly matching TRBD1 (6 bases). The CDR3 runs 15 residues. Germline CDR1 is MDHEN and CDR2 is SYDVKM. Between the trimmed V and J ends, which lost 6 bases and 0 bases, there was a span of 11 bases. The CDR3 protein is CASRTGQPNTGELFF. CDR3 DNA: TGTGCCAGCAGAACGGGACAACCGAACACCGGGGAGCTGTTTTTT.

The chain combines TRBV28 with TRBJ1-2; maybe TRBD1 (6 bases). The V end lost 3 bases, the J end lost 2 bases, and 10 bases lay between the germline ends. The CDR3 length is 14 residues. CDR1 is MDHEN and CDR2 is SYDVKM in the germline V gene. CDR3 nucleotide sequence: TGTGCCAGCAGTTTTTTGGGGGCGAACTATGGCTACACCTTC. As protein: CASSFLGANYGYTF.

This clone was picked up a small number of times. The V call is TRBV5-8, the J call TRBJ2-3; weak D call: TRBD2 (6 bases). Germline lookup yields CDR1 SGHTS and CDR2 YDEGEE. This CDR3 contains 13 residues. V was clipped by 6 bases and J by 4 bases, with 12 bases between them. The CDR3 loop reads CASTPRGSDTQYF. The CDR3 bases are TGTGCCAGCACCCCTCGGGGGTCAGATACGCAGTATTTT.

Written as DNA, the CDR3 is TGTGCCAGCGGCCCGAGGGACAATCAGCCCCAGCATTTT. This encodes CASGPRDNQPQHF. The chain uses TRBV27 and TRBJ1-5; D is unresolved. The V gene's germline CDR1 is MNHEY and CDR2 SMNVEV (reference sequence). The CDR3 is 13 amino acids. The V end was cut by 8 bases, the J end by 3 bases, with 11 bases between.